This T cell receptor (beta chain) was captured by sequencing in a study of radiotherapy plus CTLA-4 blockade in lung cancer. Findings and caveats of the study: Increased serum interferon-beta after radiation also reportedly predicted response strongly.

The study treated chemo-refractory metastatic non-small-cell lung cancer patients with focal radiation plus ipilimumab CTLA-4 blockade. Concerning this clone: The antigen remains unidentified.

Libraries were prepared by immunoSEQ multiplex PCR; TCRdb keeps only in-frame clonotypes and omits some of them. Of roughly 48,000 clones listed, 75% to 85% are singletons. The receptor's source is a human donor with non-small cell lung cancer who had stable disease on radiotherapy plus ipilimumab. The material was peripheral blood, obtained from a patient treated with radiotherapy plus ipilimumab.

The CDR3 DNA reads TGCGCCAGCAACCCGCTAGCGGGAGAAAATGAGCAGTTCTTC. This sequence encodes CASNPLAGENEQFF. The V call is TRBV10-2, the J call TRBJ2-1; TRBD2 matches at 10 bases. The CDR3 sequence is 14 residues long. Trimming took 7 bases from V and 7 from J; bases not matched to a gene: 7. Germline loops: CDR1 WSHSY, CDR2 SAAADI.